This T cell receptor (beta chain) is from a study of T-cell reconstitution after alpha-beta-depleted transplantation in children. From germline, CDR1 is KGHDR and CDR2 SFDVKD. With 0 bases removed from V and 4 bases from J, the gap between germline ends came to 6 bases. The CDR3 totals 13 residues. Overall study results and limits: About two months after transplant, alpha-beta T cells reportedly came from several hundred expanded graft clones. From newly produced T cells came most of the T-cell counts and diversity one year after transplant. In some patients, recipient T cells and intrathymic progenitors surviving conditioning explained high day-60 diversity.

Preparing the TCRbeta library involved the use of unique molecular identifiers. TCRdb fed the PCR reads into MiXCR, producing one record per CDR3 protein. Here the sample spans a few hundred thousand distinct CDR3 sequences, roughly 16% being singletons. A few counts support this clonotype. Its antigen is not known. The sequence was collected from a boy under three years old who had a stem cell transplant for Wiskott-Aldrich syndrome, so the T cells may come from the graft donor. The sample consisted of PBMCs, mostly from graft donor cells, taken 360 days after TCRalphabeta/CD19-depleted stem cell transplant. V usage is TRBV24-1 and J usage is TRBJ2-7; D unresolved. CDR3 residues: CATSDLKGYEQYF. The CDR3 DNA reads TGTGCCACCAGTGATTTGAAAGGGTACGAGCAGTACTTC.